This T cell receptor (beta chain) was recovered during a study of tumor and adjacent non-tumor tissue in lung cancer (dated by TCRdb to 2016 to 2018). Turning to the overall study: Patients with adenocarcinoma (approximately 11), squamous cell carcinoma (2) and small cell lung cancer (1) were included in the cohort. TCRbeta CDR3 sequencing was performed on 25 to 30 paired specimens, with one tumor sample and one normal lung sample collected per patient. The study compared bulk TCRbeta repertoires from lung tumor tissue and matched distant non-tumor lung tissue of some 15 lung cancer patients. The 15 enrolled patients, of whom 10 were men and 5 were women, were aged roughly 30 to 76 years and were diagnosed with TNM stage I to III disease. In total, sequencing yielded approximately 130,000,000 productive TCRbeta reads, which works out to an average of approximately 4.1 million reads per sample. Here is what the overall study found, with its caveats: In normal lung, the top 100 clones accounted for a significantly larger cumulative share of the repertoire than in tumor tissue. Significantly higher TCR diversity (inverse Simpson) was observed in tumor tissue than in normal lung tissue (approximately 440 vs 150, P = 0.0075, Mann-Whitney U test). The sequencing platform is not named in the methods, and unique molecular identifiers are not mentioned. With only around 15 patients in the cohort, the authors noted that larger samples and more detailed clinical data are needed. Peripheral blood was not sequenced, so blood TCRbeta repertoires were not examined in the lung cancer patients of the study. Younger patients had significantly higher TCR diversity, and higher tumor TCR diversity was associated with shorter overall and disease-free survival.

Based on its abundance in the sample, this clonotype is medium-sized (0.01 to 0.1%). Its binding antigen is unknown. One base away there is no much larger clone; base qualities are not given. Preparation of the library involved multiplex PCR. This sample was sequenced with an Illumina HiSeq 2500. TCRbeta libraries were constructed through three rounds of nested PCR with primers (Table S4) according to protocols adapted from ARM-PCR. PCR products of 200-500 bp were gel-excised and purified with the QIAquick gel extraction kit before sequencing. For the original study's pipeline: Trimmomatic was used to clean the reads, FLASH merged the cleaned reads into complete CDR3 sequences, and MiTCR assigned the sequences to V(D)J germline segments. Clonal diversity was calculated as the inverse Simpson's index using VDJtools. In-frame sequences without a premature stop codon were defined as productive reads. Through fastp at Q25 and MiXCR, TCRdb rebuilt clones from the public reads, retaining in-frame beta chains. CDR3 protein duplicates are merged, each entry listing the most common genes and DNA. What appears here as the V and J calls and clone size reflects TCRdb's work, not the paper's. The sample table holds 55,000 to 75,000 distinct CDR3 sequences, of which roughly 60% were seen once. The ten largest clones capture around 20% of the sample.

RNA was extracted from bulk unsorted tissue and checked for quality with a NanoDrop ND-1000 and an Agilent 2100. Newly diagnosed lung cancer patients without prior chemotherapy who had been admitted for thoracic surgery in China between August and November 2014 were enrolled as donors. Patients with previous radiotherapy or chemotherapy, or with another concurrent cancer, were excluded from the study. Pieces of surgical tissue measuring roughly 1-2.1 cm3 were kept in RNAlater solution and stored at -80 degrees C until use. Sequenced sample: lung tumor tissue. This TCR derives from a man between 45 and 60 years old with non-small cell lung cancer.

For the CDR3, the sequence is CASSFGQVGTEAFF. At the DNA level, the sequence is TGTGCCAGCAGCTTCGGACAGGTGGGCACTGAAGCTTTCTTT. The rearrangement combines TRBV11-2 with TRBJ1-1, with 7 bases matching TRBD1. CDR1 is given as SGHAT and CDR2 as FQNNGV, both from the germline V gene. Here V drops 3 bases and J drops 4 bases, and the junction holds 5 bases not matched to any gene. From the cysteine up to the phenylalanine, the CDR3 has a length of 14 residues. Left in the record is the CDR3 DNA by itself, 42 bases read in frame from the first base.